This is a list of T cell receptor beta chains from one sample in a study of cytomegalovirus exposure and HLA in healthy donors. The protocol was immunoSEQ multiplex PCR, while the TCRdb copy is restricted to in-frame clones and leaves out a portion. The sample lists tens of thousands of clones, about 70% occurring once. Sequenced material: PBMCs. Receptor source: a man between 25 and 39 years old in good health and CMV-seronegative. CDR3s leave out the opening cysteine and the closing phenylalanine or tryptophan. The size entry is marked missing in some rows and otherwise reads once, few, many or a size class.

clone size,V gene,J gene,CDR3 protein
once,TRBV15,TRBJ1-1,ATSGAGVTEAF
.,TRBV9,TRBJ2-2,ASSVGHRGPGELF
few,TRBV18,TRBJ1-5,ASSPSGTGVSQPQH
.,TRBV4-2,TRBJ2-2,ASSQAENTGELF
few,TRBV30,TRBJ1-1,AWSAGPGHKMNTEAF
.,TRBV30,TRBJ2-7,AWSVGWTGDTYEQY
.,TRBV4-1,TRBJ2-2,ASCNPGGTGELF
few,TRBV7-3,TRBJ1-3,ASSLQGAGNTIY
.,TRBV28,TRBJ1-5,ASWQGNQPQH
.,TRBV4-2,TRBJ2-3,ASSQTDGGSDTQY
.,TRBV5-8,TRBJ2-2,ASSLTWTSGNTGELF
.,TRBV2,TRBJ2-7,ASTGQGTGEQY
.,TRBV18,TRBJ1-1,ASSPPVDAKAF
once,TRBV10-3,TRBJ1-1,AISGRTGGLNTEAF
.,TRBV6-1,TRBJ2-7,ASSGSGAYEQY
few,TRBV5-1,TRBJ2-2,ASSLTSQTGELF
.,TRBV7-9,TRBJ1-1,ASSTLSGSEAF
.,TRBV7-9,TRBJ2-3,ASSLGIFTDTQY
.,TRBV5-5,TRBJ1-1,ASSGGTENTEAF
.,TRBV14,TRBJ2-7,ASSQAYEQY
.,TRBV5-1,TRBJ2-2,ASSLATGDTGELF
few,TRBV5-6,TRBJ2-1,ASSSIRRGGYNEQF
few,TRBV6-5,TRBJ1-2,ASSDRQGSDGYT
few,TRBV5-1,TRBJ2-7,ASSLVGGASYEQY
.,TRBV11-2,TRBJ2-7,ASSTLAGSASSYEQY
.,TRBV4-3,TRBJ2-1,ASSQGQGLTYNEQF
.,TRBV28,TRBJ1-5,ASSTHAGNQPQH
.,TRBV27,TRBJ2-7,ASSLTTSGYEQY
.,TRBV11-2,TRBJ2-7,ASSLPGQGPYEQY
.,TRBV30,TRBJ2-1,AWTPPNKNEQF
.,TRBV27,TRBJ2-1,ASSLYWEERGGYNEQF
.,TRBV5-1,TRBJ2-3,ASSPGVASVADTQY
.,TRBV2,TRBJ2-3,ASYHRGPDTQY
.,TRBV30,TRBJ1-2,AWSASTVNYGYT
.,TRBV7-3,TRBJ2-1,ASSPAPTYRNEQF
.,TRBV23-1,TRBJ2-5,ASSQEAGLVVQETQY
.,TRBV4-1,TRBJ2-7,ASSQRGQGGYEQY
.,TRBV29-1,TRBJ2-7,SVEVAGGSYEQY
.,TRBV7-3,TRBJ2-1,ASSPYSSTYNEQF
.,TRBV5-1,TRBJ2-7,ASSLSGTGYEQY
.,TRBV2,TRBJ2-1,ASRLTEYNEQF
.,TRBV13,TRBJ2-1,ASSLRGGNEQF